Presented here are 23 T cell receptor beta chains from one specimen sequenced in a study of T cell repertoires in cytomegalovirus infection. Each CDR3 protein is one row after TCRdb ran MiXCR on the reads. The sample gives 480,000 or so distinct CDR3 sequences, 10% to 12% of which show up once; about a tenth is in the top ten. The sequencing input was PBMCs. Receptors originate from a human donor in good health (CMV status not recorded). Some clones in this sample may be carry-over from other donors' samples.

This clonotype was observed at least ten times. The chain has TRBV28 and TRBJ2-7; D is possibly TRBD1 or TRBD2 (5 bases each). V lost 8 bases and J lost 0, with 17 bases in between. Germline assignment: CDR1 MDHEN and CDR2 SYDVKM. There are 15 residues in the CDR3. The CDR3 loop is CASWGMDPYSYEQYF. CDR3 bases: TGTGCCAGCTGGGGGATGGACCCCTACTCCTACGAGCAGTACTTC.

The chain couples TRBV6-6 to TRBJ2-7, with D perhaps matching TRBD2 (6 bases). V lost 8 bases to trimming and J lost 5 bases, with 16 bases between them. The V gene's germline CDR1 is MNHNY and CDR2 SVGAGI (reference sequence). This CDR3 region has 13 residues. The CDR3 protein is CASAGPQGDEQYF. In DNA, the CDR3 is TGTGCCAGCGCGGGGCCGCAGGGCGACGAGCAGTACTTC.

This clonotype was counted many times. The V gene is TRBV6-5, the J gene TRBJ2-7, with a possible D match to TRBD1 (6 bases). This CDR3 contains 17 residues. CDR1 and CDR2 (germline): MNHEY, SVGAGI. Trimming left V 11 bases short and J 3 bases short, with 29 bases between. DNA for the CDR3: TGTGCCCCCGAGGATCCGGACAAAACAGGGCAACGCTACGAGCAGTACTTC. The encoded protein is CAPEDPDKTGQRYEQYF.

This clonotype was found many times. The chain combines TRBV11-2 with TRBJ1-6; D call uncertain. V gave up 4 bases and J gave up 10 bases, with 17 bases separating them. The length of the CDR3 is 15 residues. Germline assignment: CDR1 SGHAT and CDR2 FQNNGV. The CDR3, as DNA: TGTGCCAGCAGCTCTCTGAAGGGCAAGAGCTCACCCCTCCACTTT. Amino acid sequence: CASSSLKGKSSPLHF.

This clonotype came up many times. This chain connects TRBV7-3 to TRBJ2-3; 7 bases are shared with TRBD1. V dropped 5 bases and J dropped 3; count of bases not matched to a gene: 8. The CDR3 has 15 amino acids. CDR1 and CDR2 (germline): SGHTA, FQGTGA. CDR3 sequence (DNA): TGTGCCAGCAGCCTCGAGAAGGGGGCGACAGATACGCAGTATTTT. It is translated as CASSLEKGATDTQYF.

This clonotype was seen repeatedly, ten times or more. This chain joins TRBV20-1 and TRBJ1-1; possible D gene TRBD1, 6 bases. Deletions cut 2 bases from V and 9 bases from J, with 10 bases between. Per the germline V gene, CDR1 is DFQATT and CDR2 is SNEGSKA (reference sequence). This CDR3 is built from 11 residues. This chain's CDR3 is CSARQDSKAFF. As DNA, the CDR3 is TGCAGTGCTAGACAGGACAGTAAAGCTTTCTTT.

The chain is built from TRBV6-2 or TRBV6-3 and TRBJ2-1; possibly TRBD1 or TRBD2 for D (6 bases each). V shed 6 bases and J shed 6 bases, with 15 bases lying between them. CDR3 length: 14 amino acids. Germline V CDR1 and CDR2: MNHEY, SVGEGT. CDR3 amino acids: CASSSDRRGNEQFF. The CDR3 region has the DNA TGTGCCAGCAGCTCCGACAGGCGGGGCAATGAGCAGTTCTTC.

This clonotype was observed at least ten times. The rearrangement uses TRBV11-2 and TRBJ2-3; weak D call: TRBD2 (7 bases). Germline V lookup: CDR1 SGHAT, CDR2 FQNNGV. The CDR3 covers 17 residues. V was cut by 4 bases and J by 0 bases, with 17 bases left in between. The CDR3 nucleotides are TGTGCCAGCAGCTGGGGGGGTGCGGGGGCTAGCACAGATACGCAGTATTTT. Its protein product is CASSWGGAGASTDTQYF.

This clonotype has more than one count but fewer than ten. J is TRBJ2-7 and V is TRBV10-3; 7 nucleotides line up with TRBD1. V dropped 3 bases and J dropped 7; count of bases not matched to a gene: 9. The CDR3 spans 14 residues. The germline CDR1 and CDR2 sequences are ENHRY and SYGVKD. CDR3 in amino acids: CAISDSDRVGEQYF. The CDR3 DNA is TGTGCCATCAGTGATTCAGACAGGGTAGGTGAGCAGTACTTC.

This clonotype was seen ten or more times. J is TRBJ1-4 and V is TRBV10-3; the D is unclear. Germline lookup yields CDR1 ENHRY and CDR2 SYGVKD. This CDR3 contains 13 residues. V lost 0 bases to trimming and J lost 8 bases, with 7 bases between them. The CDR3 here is CAISESTGEKLFF. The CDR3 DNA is TGTGCCATCAGTGAGTCGACTGGAGAAAAACTGTTTTTT.

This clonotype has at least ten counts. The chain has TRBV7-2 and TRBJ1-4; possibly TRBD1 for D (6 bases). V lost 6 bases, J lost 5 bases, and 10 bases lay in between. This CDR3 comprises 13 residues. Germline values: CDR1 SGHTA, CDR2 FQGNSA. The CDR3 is CASSVGGNEKLFF. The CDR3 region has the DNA TGTGCCAGCAGTGTGGGGGGCAATGAAAAACTGTTTTTT.

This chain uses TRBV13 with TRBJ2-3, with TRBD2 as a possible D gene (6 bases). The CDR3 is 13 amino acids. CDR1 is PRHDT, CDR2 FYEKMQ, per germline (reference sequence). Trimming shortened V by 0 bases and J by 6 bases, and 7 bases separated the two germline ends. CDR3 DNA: TGTGCCAGCAGCTTAGGGGCGGGGGATACGCAGTATTTT. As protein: CASSLGAGDTQYF.

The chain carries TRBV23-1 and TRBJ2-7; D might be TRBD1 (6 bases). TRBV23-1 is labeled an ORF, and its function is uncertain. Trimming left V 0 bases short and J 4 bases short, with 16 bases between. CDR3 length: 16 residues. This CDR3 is CASSQSLGQLSYEQYF. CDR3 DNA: TGCGCCAGCAGTCAATCACTCGGACAGTTATCTTACGAGCAGTACTTC.

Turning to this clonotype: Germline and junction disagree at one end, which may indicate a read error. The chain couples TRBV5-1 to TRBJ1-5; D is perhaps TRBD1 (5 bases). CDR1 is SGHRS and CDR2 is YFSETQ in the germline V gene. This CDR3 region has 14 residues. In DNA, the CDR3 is TGCGACAGCAGCTCTGACCCAGGGCATCAGCCCCAGCATTTT. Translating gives CDSSSDPGHQPQHF.

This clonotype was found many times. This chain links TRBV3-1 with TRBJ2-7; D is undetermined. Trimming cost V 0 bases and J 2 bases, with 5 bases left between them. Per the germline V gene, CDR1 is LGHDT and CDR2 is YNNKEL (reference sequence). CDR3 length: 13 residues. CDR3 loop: CASSQELAYEQYF. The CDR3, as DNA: TGTGCCAGCAGCCAAGAATTAGCCTACGAGCAGTACTTC.

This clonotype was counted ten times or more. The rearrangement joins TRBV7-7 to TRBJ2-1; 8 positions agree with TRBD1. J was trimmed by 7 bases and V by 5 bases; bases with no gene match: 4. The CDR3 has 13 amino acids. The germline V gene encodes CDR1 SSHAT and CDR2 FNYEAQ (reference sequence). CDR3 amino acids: CASSTRQGNEQFF. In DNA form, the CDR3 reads TGTGCCAGCAGCACCCGACAGGGGAATGAGCAGTTCTTC.

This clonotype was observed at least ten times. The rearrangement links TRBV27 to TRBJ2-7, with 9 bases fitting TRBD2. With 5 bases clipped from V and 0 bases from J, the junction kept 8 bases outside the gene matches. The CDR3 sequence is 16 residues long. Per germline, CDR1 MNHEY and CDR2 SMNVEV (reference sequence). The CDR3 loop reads CASSPSSGRNSYEQYF. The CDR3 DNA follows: TGTGCCAGCAGTCCATCCAGCGGGAGGAACTCCTACGAGCAGTACTTC.

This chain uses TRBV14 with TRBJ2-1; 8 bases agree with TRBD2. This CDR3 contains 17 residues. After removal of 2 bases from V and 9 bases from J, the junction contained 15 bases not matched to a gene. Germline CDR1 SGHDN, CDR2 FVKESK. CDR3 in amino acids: CASSQTRGGNLVGEQFF. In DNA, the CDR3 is TGTGCCAGCAGCCAAACTCGGGGGGGGAATCTAGTGGGTGAGCAGTTCTTC.

The CDR3 DNA is TGTGCCAGCAGTGCCCTAACCTACGAGCAGTACTTC. As protein: CASSALTYEQYF. The rearrangement uses TRBV2 and TRBJ2-7, with unresolved D. Trimming cost V 4 bases and J 2 bases, with 6 bases left between them. CDR1 and CDR2 from the germline V gene are SNHLY and FYNNEI. CDR3 length: 12 amino acids.

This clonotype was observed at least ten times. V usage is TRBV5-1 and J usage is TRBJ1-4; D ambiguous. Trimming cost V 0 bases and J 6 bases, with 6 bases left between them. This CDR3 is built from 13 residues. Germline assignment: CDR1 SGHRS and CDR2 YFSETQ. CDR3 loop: CASSLDTHEKLFF. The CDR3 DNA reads TGCGCCAGCAGCTTGGACACCCATGAAAAACTGTTTTTT. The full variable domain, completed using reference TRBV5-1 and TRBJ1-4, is KAGVTQTPRYLIKTRGQQVTLSCSPISGHRSVSWYQQTPGQGLQFLFEYFSETQRNKGNFPGRFSGRQFSNSRSEMNVSTLELGDSALYLCASSLDTHEKLFFGSGTQLSVL.

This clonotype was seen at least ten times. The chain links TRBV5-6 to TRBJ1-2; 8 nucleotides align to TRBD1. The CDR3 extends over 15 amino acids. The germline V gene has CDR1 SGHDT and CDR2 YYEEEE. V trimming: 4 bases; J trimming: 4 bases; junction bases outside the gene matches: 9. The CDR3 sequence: CASSQGQAGTYGYTF. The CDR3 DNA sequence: TGTGCCAGCAGCCAGGGACAGGCGGGGACCTATGGCTACACCTTC.

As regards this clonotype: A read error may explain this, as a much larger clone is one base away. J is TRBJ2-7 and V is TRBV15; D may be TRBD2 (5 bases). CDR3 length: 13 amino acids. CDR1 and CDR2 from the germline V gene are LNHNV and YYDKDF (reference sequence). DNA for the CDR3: TGTGCCACCAGGGGTGCGGGTTCCTACGAGCTGTACTTC. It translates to CATRGAGSYELYF. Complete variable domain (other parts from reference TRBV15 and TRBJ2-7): DAMVIQNPRYQVTQFGKPVTLSCSQTLNHNVMYWYQQKSSQAPKLLFHYYDKDFNNEADTPDNFQSRRPNTSFCFLDIRSPGLGDTAMYLCATRGAGSYELYFGPGTRLTVT.

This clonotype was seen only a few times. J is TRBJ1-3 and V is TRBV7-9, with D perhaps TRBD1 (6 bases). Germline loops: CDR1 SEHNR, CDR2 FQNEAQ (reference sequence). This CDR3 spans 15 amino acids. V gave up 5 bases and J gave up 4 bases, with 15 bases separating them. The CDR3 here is CASSAAGAEGNTIYF. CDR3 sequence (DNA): TGTGCCAGCAGCGCTGCGGGGGCGGAAGGAAACACCATATATTTT.